This T cell receptor (beta chain) was sequenced in a study of molecular identifiers for immune sequencing clone quantification. Study conclusions and caveats: Spiked-in Jurkat TCR RNA corresponding to one cell was reported as detectable against about 1 million naive cells.

MiXCR, run by TCRdb on the PCR reads, gives a single entry per CDR3 protein. The sample carries 40,000 to 65,000 distinct CDR3 sequences, approximately 34% recorded once. By its share, this clonotype is medium-sized. Its antigen is not known. Sequencing was done on a sample of naive CD8+ T cells from blood, with Jurkat cell RNA spiked in. As for subset: FACS-sorted CD8+CD4-CCR7+CD45RA+ naive T cells. This clonotype originated in a human donor in good health. Some libraries in this study had Jurkat cell RNA spiked in.

CDR3: CASSLEPSGTFEQYF. The CDR3 nucleotides are TGCGCCAGCAGCTTGGAGCCTAGCGGGACGTTCGAGCAGTACTTC. This chain uses TRBV5-1 with TRBJ2-7; 9 bases are a match to TRBD2. The CDR3 has 15 amino acids. After removal of 0 bases from V and 6 bases from J, the junction contained 7 bases not matched to a gene. CDR1 is SGHRS, CDR2 YFSETQ, per germline.